These 19 T cell receptor beta chains came from one sample sequenced in a study of PD-1 blockade in mismatch repair-deficient tumors (dated by TCRdb to 2016 to 2017). Libraries were built with the immunoSEQ multiplex PCR assay. Sourced from immuneACCESS, this table was stored by TCRdb with only in-frame sequences that have V and J called. A share of the clones is absent; for the studies checked, an unresolved V gene accounts for under half, and the remainder has no known explanation. Within this sample are 15,000 or so clones, with 65% to 85% of them counted one time only. In total, the top ten clones hold 3% to 4% of the sample. Sequenced here: PBMCs, sampled 4 weeks after starting pembrolizumab. These receptors all come from an adult with mismatch repair-deficient cancer.

The chain employs TRBV19 and TRBJ2-5; 10 bases match TRBD1. V shed 1 base and J 4 bases; nucleotides not matched to a gene: 6. The CDR3 is made up of 16 amino acids. Germline values: CDR1 LNHDA, CDR2 SQIVND (reference sequence). In DNA, the CDR3 is TGTGCCAGTAGTATAGTTGGGACAGGGGTGGCAGAGACCCAGTACTTC. Protein sequence: CASSIVGTGVAETQYF.

The chain uses TRBV2 and TRBJ2-4; 7 positions match TRBD1. There are 13 residues in the CDR3. CDR1 and CDR2 (germline): SNHLY, FYNNEI. Germline trimming cut 7 bases from V and 7 bases from J; bases unmatched to any gene: 7. CDR3 DNA: TGTGCCAGCAAGAGTAAGGGGGCGAACATTCAGTACTTC. Protein sequence: CASKSKGANIQYF.

The DNA of the CDR3 is TGTGCCAGCAGCTTAACACTAGCGTCTTCCTACGAGCAGTACTTC. Protein product: CASSLTLASSYEQYF. The rearrangement uses TRBV7-9 and TRBJ2-7, with 7 bases identical to TRBD2. The CDR3 length is 15 residues. Trimming cost V 2 bases and J 1 base; bases outside gene matches: 5. The germline CDR1 and CDR2 sequences are SEHNR and FQNEAQ (reference sequence).

A remark on this clone: The junction differs from germline at one of its ends, possibly a read error. The chain recombines TRBV6-5 with TRBJ2-7; TRBD2 is a possible D gene (5 bases). Per the germline V gene, CDR1 is MNHEY and CDR2 is SVGAGI. CDR3 length: 11 residues. DNA of the CDR3: TGTGCCAGCAGTTATCAAGCGGAGCAGCACTTC. Its protein product is CASSYQAEQHF.

The sample holds one count of this clone. This chain connects TRBV29-1 to TRBJ2-3; 9 bases match TRBD1. V shed 5 bases, J shed 5 bases, and the junction held 2 bases outside the gene matches. The germline gives CDR1 SQVTM, CDR2 ANQGSEA. The CDR3 runs to 12 residues. The CDR3 loop reads CSVTTGGDTQYF. The CDR3 DNA is TGCAGCGTTACGACAGGGGGAGATACGCAGTATTTT.

This chain uses TRBV18 with TRBJ1-1; 10 bases map to TRBD1. There are 15 residues in the CDR3. Losses at the gene ends were 2 bases for V and 9 bases for J; bases not matched to a gene: 9. Germline V gene sequence: CDR1 KGHSH, CDR2 LQKENI. The CDR3 bases are TGTGCCAGCTCACCAGCCGGGACAGGGGAAATCAAAGCTTTCTTT. It encodes CASSPAGTGEIKAFF. Full variable domain (rest looked up from reference TRBV18 and TRBJ1-1): NAGVMQNPRHLVRRRGQEARLRCSPMKGHSHVYWYRQLPEEGLKFMVYLQKENIIDESGMPKERFSAEFPKEGPSILRIQQVVRGDSAAYFCASSPAGTGEIKAFFGQGTRLTVV.

This clone was found once. The V gene is TRBV2, the J gene TRBJ2-3, with 8 bases that match TRBD1. The CDR3 is 14 residues long. Germline V gives CDR1 SNHLY, CDR2 FYNNEI. Trimming at V came to 3 bases and at J to 4 bases, leaving 3 bases not matched to a gene. The CDR3 DNA follows: TGTGCCAGCAGTGAGGACAGGGTGGCAGATACGCAGTATTTT. Its protein product is CASSEDRVADTQYF.

This chain joins TRBV6-6 and TRBJ1-3; a weak D match, TRBD1 (6 bases). V lost 2 bases, J lost 1 base, and 12 bases lay in between. Looked up from germline, CDR1 is MNHNY and CDR2 is SVGAGI (reference sequence). The CDR3 has 16 residues. The CDR3 loop is CASSYTSTGSGNTIYF. For the CDR3, the DNA is TGTGCCAGCAGTTACACCTCTACAGGGTCTGGAAACACCATATATTTT.

V is TRBV7-9 and J is TRBJ1-4; 11 positions match TRBD1. This CDR3 spans 17 amino acids. J was trimmed by 3 bases and V by 5 bases; bases with no gene match: 8. The germline gives CDR1 SEHNR, CDR2 FQNEAQ (reference sequence). CDR3 nucleotides: TGTGCCAGCAGCCTTTGGACAGGGGGCAGCTCTAATGAAAAACTGTTTTTT. Translated, it gives CASSLWTGGSSNEKLFF.

The CDR3 nucleotides are TGTGCCTGGAGTGTTGGGCAGGGATCCAATCAGCCCCAGCATTTT. It translates to CAWSVGQGSNQPQHF. The V call is TRBV30, the J call TRBJ1-5, with D perhaps matching TRBD1 (5 bases). V shed 0 bases and J shed 3 bases, with 12 bases lying between them. Germline V CDR1 and CDR2: GTSNPN, SVGIG (reference sequence). CDR3 length equals 15 residues.

This rearrangement joins TRBV18 to TRBJ1-4; 11 bases line up with TRBD1. J gave up 8 bases and V 6 bases, and 8 bases lay outside the gene matches. Germline lookup yields CDR1 KGHSH and CDR2 LQKENI. The CDR3 length is 15 residues. The chain's CDR3 is CASSRSRDRGEKLFF. In DNA, the CDR3 is TGTGCCAGCTCCCGGTCGAGGGACAGGGGGGAAAAACTGTTTTTT.

The genes are TRBV11-2 and TRBJ2-3; a weak D match, TRBD2 (5 bases). CDR1 is SGHAT and CDR2 is FQNNGV in the germline V gene. The V and J ends lost 2 bases and 6 bases respectively, with 9 bases between them. This CDR3 is built from 13 residues. CDR3 loop: CASSLLRGDTQYF. The CDR3 bases are TGTGCCAGCAGCTTATTGAGAGGGGATACGCAGTATTTT.

V and J are TRBV11-2 and TRBJ2-1; TRBD2 matches at 11 bases. The CDR3 extends over 15 amino acids. CDR1 is SGHAT and CDR2 is FQNNGV in the germline V gene. V lost 5 bases to trimming and J lost 3 bases; unmatched junction nucleotides: 3. CDR3 DNA: TGTGCCAGCAGCCTCGGACTAGCGGGCTACAATGAGCAGTTCTTC. It translates to CASSLGLAGYNEQFF.

J is TRBJ2-1 and V is TRBV2; 11 bases match TRBD2. J was trimmed by 2 bases and V by 6 bases; bases with no gene match: 3. The CDR3 extends over 15 amino acids. The V gene's germline CDR1 is SNHLY and CDR2 FYNNEI. As DNA, the CDR3 is TGTGCCAGCAGCGTAGCGGGAGGGCCCTACAATGAGCAGTTCTTC. Protein product: CASSVAGGPYNEQFF.

The chain carries TRBV28 and TRBJ1-2, with D possibly matching TRBD1 (5 bases). The CDR3 is 15 amino acids. The ends were cut back, 3 bases at V and 1 base at J, with 12 bases in the middle. Germline V gene sequence: CDR1 MDHEN, CDR2 SYDVKM. The CDR3 DNA reads as TGTGCCAGCAGTTTCCCTCAGGGTGTTAACTATGGCTACACCTTC. This encodes CASSFPQGVNYGYTF.

J is TRBJ2-3 and V is TRBV18; 9 nucleotides line up with TRBD2. V lost 5 bases and J lost 0; bases outside the gene matches: 15. CDR3 length: 19 residues. The germline CDR1 and CDR2 sequences are KGHSH and LQKENI. DNA for the CDR3: TGTGCCAGCTCAGCCCCACTAGGGCGGGAGGGCCCTAGCACAGATACGCAGTATTTT. It encodes CASSAPLGREGPSTDTQYF.

The J gene is TRBJ2-3, the V gene TRBV2, with D perhaps TRBD2 (5 bases). Looked up from germline, CDR1 is SNHLY and CDR2 is FYNNEI. CDR3 length: 16 amino acids. Trimming pared 0 bases from V and 5 bases from J, leaving 15 bases between. CDR3 sequence: CASSEARAWGLDTQYF. The CDR3 DNA follows: TGTGCCAGCAGTGAAGCGAGGGCTTGGGGATTAGATACGCAGTATTTT.

The chain is built from TRBV2 and TRBJ2-3; TRBD2 agrees at 7 bases. With V trimmed by 7 bases and J by 0 bases, 4 bases remained unmatched. The CDR3 is 14 residues long. The V gene's germline CDR1 is SNHLY and CDR2 FYNNEI. Here the CDR3 DNA reads TGTGCCAGCAAGCGGGACTACAGCACAGATACGCAGTATTTT. This encodes CASKRDYSTDTQYF.

The chain links TRBV6-5 to TRBJ2-7; D remains ambiguous. The germline V gene encodes CDR1 MNHEY and CDR2 SVGAGI. The V end lost 5 bases, the J end lost 0 bases, and 11 bases lay between the germline ends. The CDR3 length is 14 residues. The CDR3, as DNA: TGTGCCAGCAGTCCCCGGGTCGACTCCTACGAGCAGTACTTC. This sequence encodes CASSPRVDSYEQYF.